The 26 T cell receptor beta chains listed next were all sequenced from one sample in a study of blood T cell repertoires in COVID-19. Assay used: immunoSEQ multiplex PCR; TCRdb lists only in-frame clones, some missing. The sample includes about 200,000 clones, about nine tenths of them seen just once. Sequencing used peripheral blood. Receptor source: a young man with active or convalescent COVID-19.

The J gene is TRBJ2-1, the V gene TRBV18; 9 bases fit TRBD1. Germline V gives CDR1 KGHSH, CDR2 LQKENI. The CDR3 has 16 amino acids. Unmatched junction bases numbered 6, after V lost 2 bases and J lost 4 bases. CDR3 loop: CASSPMAGQGYNEQFF. The CDR3 region has the DNA TGTGCCAGCTCACCAATGGCGGGACAGGGATACAATGAGCAGTTCTTC.

The genes are TRBV24-1 and TRBJ2-2, with no clear D. This CDR3 comprises 14 residues. V lost 1 base and J 3 bases, leaving 5 bases between the germline ends. In germline, CDR1 is KGHDR, CDR2 SFDVKD. The CDR3 here is CATSDLAYTGELFF. CDR3 DNA sequence: TGTGCCACCAGTGATTTAGCGTACACCGGGGAGCTGTTTTTT.

This chain links TRBV2 with TRBJ2-7, with D possibly TRBD2 on 5 matching bases. CDR3 length: 13 amino acids. Germline values: CDR1 SNHLY, CDR2 FYNNEI. V lost 8 bases, J lost 6 bases, and 17 bases lay in between. The CDR3 DNA reads TGTGCCAGCCAAACGAGGGAGCGCGGCGAGCAGTACTTC. Amino acids: CASQTRERGEQYF.

The rearrangement joins TRBV7-6 to TRBJ1-2, with D maybe TRBD1 (6 bases). Germline V gene data show CDR1 as SGHVS and CDR2 as FNYEAQ. The ends were cut back, 3 bases at V and 2 bases at J, with 7 bases in the middle. CDR3 size: 13 residues. CDR3 region: CASSFQGNYGYTF. For the CDR3, the DNA is TGTGCCAGCAGCTTTCAGGGGAACTATGGCTACACCTTC.

The J gene is TRBJ1-3, the V gene TRBV24-1; 10 nucleotides match TRBD1. The CDR3 length is 14 residues. Germline V lookup: CDR1 KGHDR, CDR2 SFDVKD. The V gene end was trimmed by 3 bases and the J gene end by 8 bases; junction bases not matched to a gene: 3. The CDR3 bases are TGTGCCACCAGTGATGGACAGGGGGTGGACACCATATATTTT. Residues: CATSDGQGVDTIYF.

This clone showed up just once. The V and J genes are TRBV4-2 and TRBJ1-4, with 9 bases identical to TRBD1. Germline-derived CDR1 and CDR2 are LGHNA and YNFKEQ. J gave up 13 bases and V 1 base, and 10 bases lay outside the gene matches. This CDR3 is built from 15 residues. The CDR3, as DNA: TGTGCCAGCAGCCAAGTAGGACAGGGGTCTGGTATACTGTTTTTT. It specifies CASSQVGQGSGILFF.

Here the CDR3 DNA reads TGTGCCAGCAGGCCGGACACCACCTACGAGCAGTACTTC. It codes for CASRPDTTYEQYF. V usage is TRBV12-3 or TRBV12-4 and J usage is TRBJ2-7; maybe TRBD1 (5 bases). The CDR3 has 13 residues. V shed 6 bases and J shed 2 bases, with 11 bases lying between them.

V and J are TRBV6-5 and TRBJ2-1; D unresolved. Germline V gene lookup returns CDR1 MNHEY and CDR2 SVGAGI. This CDR3 is 14 amino acids long. V gave up 6 bases and J gave up 0 bases, with 9 bases separating them. The CDR3 coding sequence is TGTGCCAGCAGGGCAGGTTACTCCTACAATGAGCAGTTCTTC. This translates into CASRAGYSYNEQFF.

The V and J genes are TRBV5-1 and TRBJ2-3, with a possible D match to TRBD2 (5 bases). Trimming pared 2 bases from V and 1 base from J, leaving 11 bases between. Looked up from germline, CDR1 is SGHRS and CDR2 is YFSETQ. The CDR3 contains 15 residues. The CDR3 DNA reads TGCGCCAGCAGCTTAGCGGATTTCGGCACAGATACGCAGTATTTT. Protein: CASSLADFGTDTQYF.

V is TRBV18 and J is TRBJ2-7; tentatively, D is TRBD2 (5 bases). Trimming took 3 bases from V and 7 from J, leaving 10 bases between them. This CDR3 is 12 amino acids long. In germline, CDR1 is KGHSH, CDR2 LQKENI. This CDR3 reads CASSPSGMEQYF. CDR3 bases: TGTGCCAGCTCACCTTCGGGGATGGAGCAGTACTTC.

The genes are TRBV12-5 and TRBJ1-5, with TRBD1 matching over 9 bases. The CDR3 loop spans 16 amino acids. Per germline, CDR1 LGHNT and CDR2 FRNRAP. With 4 bases clipped from V and 4 bases from J, the junction kept 8 bases outside the gene matches. CDR3 DNA: TGTGCTAGTGGTTCTAACCGGGACAGGGATAATCAGCCCCAGCATTTT. Translated: CASGSNRDRDNQPQHF.

The chain joins TRBV11-3 to TRBJ2-3; tentatively, D is TRBD2 (6 bases). CDR1 is SGHNT and CDR2 is YENEEA in the germline V gene. The germline V and J ends were trimmed by 5 bases and 4 bases, with 16 bases remaining between them. CDR3 length equals 15 residues. CDR3 in amino acids: CASSPTSLLADTQYF. The CDR3 coding sequence is TGTGCCAGCAGCCCCACTAGCTTATTAGCAGATACGCAGTATTTT.

The rearrangement joins TRBV5-6 to TRBJ2-7, with D possibly matching TRBD2 (5 bases). Germline-derived CDR1 and CDR2 are SGHDT and YYEEEE. V shed 0 bases and J shed 5 bases, with 12 bases lying between them. There are 14 residues in the CDR3. CDR3 sequence: CASSLGTSRNEQYF. CDR3 sequence (DNA): TGTGCCAGCAGCTTGGGTACTAGTCGAAACGAGCAGTACTTC.

About this clone: The same CDR3 can be traced to other DNA sequences in this sample. The chain carries TRBV3-1 (or the pseudogene TRBV3-2) and TRBJ2-2, with TRBD1 matching over 7 bases. Germline CDR1 reads LGHDT; CDR2 reads YNNKEL (reference sequence). The trim removed 9 bases at V and 7 bases at J, leaving 11 bases unmatched. There are 14 residues in the CDR3. The CDR3: CASKPQGKGGELFF. CDR3 in DNA: TGTGCCAGTAAACCACAGGGGAAAGGCGGGGAGCTGTTTTTT.

The V and J genes are TRBV27 and TRBJ2-7, with 16 nucleotides matching TRBD2. Germline V lookup: CDR1 MNHEY, CDR2 SMNVEV (reference sequence). V was clipped by 5 bases and J by 6 bases; unmatched bases: 4. The CDR3 spans 15 residues. The CDR3 region has the DNA TGTGCCAGCAGTCGAGGGACTAGCGGGAGGGGCGAGCAGTACTTC. Amino acids: CASSRGTSGRGEQYF.

This chain connects TRBV5-8 to TRBJ2-3; 9 positions agree with TRBD2. The V gene end was trimmed by 5 bases and the J gene end by 4 bases; junction bases not matched to a gene: 2. Germline CDR1 reads SGHTS; CDR2 reads YDEGEE. The CDR3 has 13 residues. CDR3 loop: CASRLAGSDTQYF. Written as DNA, the CDR3 is TGTGCCAGCAGGCTAGCGGGATCAGATACGCAGTATTTT. Supplemented by reference TRBV5-8 and TRBJ2-3, the full variable domain reads EAGVTQSPTHLIKTRGQQATLRCSPISGHTSVYWYQQALGLGLQFLLWYDEGEERNRGNFPPRFSGRQFPNYSSELNVNALELEDSALYLCASRLAGSDTQYFGPGTRLTVL.

This clone was counted only a few times. V and J are TRBV3-1 (or the pseudogene TRBV3-2) and TRBJ1-1; D not certain. The CDR3 contains 13 residues. V shed 4 bases and J shed 3 bases, with 9 bases lying between them. Per the germline V gene, CDR1 is LGHDT and CDR2 is YNNKEL (reference sequence). The CDR3 spells CASSLKGDTEAFF. The CDR3 DNA reads as TGTGCCAGCAGCCTCAAGGGAGACACTGAAGCTTTCTTT.

DNA for the CDR3: TGCGCCAGCAGTCTGAGGACTAGACGGCACACAGATACGCAGTATTTT. It codes for CASSLRTRRHTDTQYF. V gene TRBV10-1 combines with J gene TRBJ2-3; 7 bases align to TRBD2. V trimming: 5 bases; J trimming: 2 bases; junction bases outside the gene matches: 10. This CDR3 is 16 amino acids long. Germline V gene lookup returns CDR1 WNHNN and CDR2 SYGVQD (reference sequence).

The chain recombines TRBV30 with TRBJ1-4, with a weak D call TRBD1 (6 bases). Germline-derived CDR1 and CDR2 are GTSNPN and SVGIG (reference sequence). The CDR3 is made up of 14 amino acids. Trimming took 5 bases from V and 3 from J, leaving 13 bases between them. Written as DNA, the CDR3 is TGTGCCTGGGACCCGACAGGTGCTAATGAAAAACTGTTTTTT. Protein product: CAWDPTGANEKLFF.

The chain recombines TRBV7-9 with TRBJ2-1; 10 nucleotides line up with TRBD2. V was clipped by 5 bases and J by 2 bases; unmatched bases: 6. Germline V gene lookup returns CDR1 SEHNR and CDR2 FQNEAQ (reference sequence). This CDR3 comprises 16 residues. The CDR3 nucleotides are TGTGCCAGCAGCCCCCTAGCGGGAGCCCCCTACAATGAGCAGTTCTTC. It is translated as CASSPLAGAPYNEQFF.

The rearrangement uses TRBV6-5 and TRBJ2-1; 7 nucleotides line up with TRBD2. Germline assignment: CDR1 MNHEY and CDR2 SVGAGI. V shed 4 bases and J 10 bases; nucleotides not matched to a gene: 13. The CDR3 contains 15 residues. The CDR3, as DNA: TGTGCCAGCAGTTTAAAGGCGGGAGCCGCGACGGAGCAGTTCTTC. Amino acid sequence: CASSLKAGAATEQFF.

This clone was observed a few times. The junction departs from germline at one end; a sequencing error may be responsible. The chain carries TRBV5-1 and TRBJ1-1; tentatively, D is TRBD1 (5 bases). Germline V CDR1 and CDR2: SGHRS, YFSETQ. The CDR3 has 15 amino acids. The CDR3 sequence is CASNLGGIADTEAFF. In DNA form, the CDR3 reads TGCGCCAGCAACTTGGGGGGAATAGCGGACACTGAAGCTTTCTTT.

V usage is TRBV27 and J usage is TRBJ2-1, with 7 bases aligning to TRBD2. This CDR3 comprises 16 residues. Germline lookup yields CDR1 MNHEY and CDR2 SMNVEV (reference sequence). Trimming took 4 bases from V and 4 from J; bases not matched to a gene: 10. The CDR3 here is CASSWGDERGYNEQFF. The CDR3 bases are TGTGCCAGCAGTTGGGGGGATGAGCGGGGATACAATGAGCAGTTCTTC.

This chain connects TRBV9 to TRBJ2-1; a weak D match, TRBD2 (6 bases). CDR1 is SGDLS, CDR2 YYNGEE, per germline. The CDR3 runs to 14 residues. Deletions cut 7 bases from V and 1 base from J, with 12 bases between. The CDR3 DNA reads as TGTGCCAGCGGTTCGGGGGAATCCTACAATGAGCAGTTCTTC. Translated, it gives CASGSGESYNEQFF.

The chain links TRBV12-5 to TRBJ2-7; 10 bases fit TRBD1. This CDR3 contains 14 residues. Germline-derived CDR1 and CDR2 are LGHNT and FRNRAP. V trimming: 7 bases; J trimming: 5 bases; junction bases outside the gene matches: 8. The CDR3 spells CASVPGQGYHEQYF. The CDR3 DNA follows: TGTGCTAGTGTCCCGGGACAGGGGTACCACGAGCAGTACTTC.

The rearrangement uses TRBV4-2 and TRBJ2-1; 9 nucleotides line up with TRBD1. V lost 4 bases and J lost 4; bases outside the gene matches: 11. This CDR3 has 17 amino acids. CDR1 and CDR2 from the germline V gene are LGHNA and YNFKEQ. This chain's CDR3 is CASSLGDLGQGYNEQFF. The CDR3 region has the DNA TGTGCCAGCAGCCTCGGAGATCTTGGACAGGGGTACAATGAGCAGTTCTTC.